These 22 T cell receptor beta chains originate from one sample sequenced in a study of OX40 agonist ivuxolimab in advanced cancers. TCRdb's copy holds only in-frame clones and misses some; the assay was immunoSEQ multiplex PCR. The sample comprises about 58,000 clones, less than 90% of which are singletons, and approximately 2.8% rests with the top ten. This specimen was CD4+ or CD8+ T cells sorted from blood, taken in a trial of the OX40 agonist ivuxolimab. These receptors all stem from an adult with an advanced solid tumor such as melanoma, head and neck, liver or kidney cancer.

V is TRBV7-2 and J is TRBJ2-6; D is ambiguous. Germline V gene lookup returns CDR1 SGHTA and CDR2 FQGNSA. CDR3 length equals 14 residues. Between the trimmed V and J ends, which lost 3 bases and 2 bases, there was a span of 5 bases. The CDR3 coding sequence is TGTGCCAGCAGCTTTGGTGCTGGGGCCAACGTCCTGACTTTC. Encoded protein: CASSFGAGANVLTF.

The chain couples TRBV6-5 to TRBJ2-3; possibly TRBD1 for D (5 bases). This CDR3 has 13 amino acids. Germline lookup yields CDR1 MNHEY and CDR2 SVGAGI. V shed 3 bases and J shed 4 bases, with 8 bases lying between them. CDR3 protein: CASSYRGSDTQYF. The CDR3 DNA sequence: TGTGCCAGCAGTTATAGGGGTTCAGATACGCAGTATTTT.

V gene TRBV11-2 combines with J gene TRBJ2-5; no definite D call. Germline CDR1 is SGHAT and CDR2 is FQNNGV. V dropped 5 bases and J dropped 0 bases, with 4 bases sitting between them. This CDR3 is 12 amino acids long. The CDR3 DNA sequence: TGTGCCAGCAGCCCGTACCAAGAGACCCAGTACTTC. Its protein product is CASSPYQETQYF.

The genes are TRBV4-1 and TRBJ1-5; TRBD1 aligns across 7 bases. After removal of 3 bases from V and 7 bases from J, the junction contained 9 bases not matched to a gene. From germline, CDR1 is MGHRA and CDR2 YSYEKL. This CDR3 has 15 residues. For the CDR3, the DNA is TGCGCCAGCAGCCAGAACGACAGGGATCGGCAGCCCCAGCATTTT. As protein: CASSQNDRDRQPQHF.

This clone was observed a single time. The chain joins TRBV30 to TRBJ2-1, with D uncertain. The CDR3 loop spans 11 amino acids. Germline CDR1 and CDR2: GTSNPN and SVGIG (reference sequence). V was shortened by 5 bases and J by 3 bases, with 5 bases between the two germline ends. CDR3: CAWSFYNEQFF. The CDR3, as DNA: TGTGCCTGGTCCTTCTACAATGAGCAGTTCTTC.

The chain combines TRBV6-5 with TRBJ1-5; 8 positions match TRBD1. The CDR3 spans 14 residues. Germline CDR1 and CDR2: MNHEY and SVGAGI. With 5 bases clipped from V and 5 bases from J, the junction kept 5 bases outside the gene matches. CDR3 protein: CASSETGVDQPQHF. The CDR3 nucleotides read TGTGCCAGCAGTGAGACAGGGGTGGATCAGCCCCAGCATTTT.

The CDR3 loop reads CAWSVQSDTYEQYF. CDR3 coding DNA: TGTGCCTGGAGTGTACAATCGGACACCTACGAGCAGTACTTC. V usage is TRBV30 and J usage is TRBJ2-7; D perhaps matches TRBD1 (5 bases). The CDR3 covers 14 residues. Germline values: CDR1 GTSNPN, CDR2 SVGIG (reference sequence). The V end was cut by 0 bases, the J end by 2 bases, with 11 bases between. The variable domain in full, completed from reference TRBV30 and TRBJ2-7, reads SQTIHQWPATLVQPVGSPLSLECTVEGTSNPNLYWYRQAAGRGLQLLFYSVGIGQISSEVPQNLSASRPQDRQFILSSKKLLLSDSGFYLCAWSVQSDTYEQYFGPGTRLTVT.

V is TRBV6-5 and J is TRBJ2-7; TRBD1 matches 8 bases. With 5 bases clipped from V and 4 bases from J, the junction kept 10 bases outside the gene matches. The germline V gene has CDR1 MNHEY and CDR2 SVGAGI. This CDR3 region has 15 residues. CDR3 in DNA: TGTGCCAGCAGTCGGACAGGGATGAAGGGGTACGAGCAGTACTTC. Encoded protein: CASSRTGMKGYEQYF.

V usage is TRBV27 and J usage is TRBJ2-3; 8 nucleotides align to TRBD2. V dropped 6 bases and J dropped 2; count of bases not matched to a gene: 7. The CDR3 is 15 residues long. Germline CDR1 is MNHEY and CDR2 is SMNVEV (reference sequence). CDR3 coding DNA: TGTGCCAGCAGGAGAAGCGGGGGTGACACAGATACGCAGTATTTT. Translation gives CASRRSGGDTDTQYF.

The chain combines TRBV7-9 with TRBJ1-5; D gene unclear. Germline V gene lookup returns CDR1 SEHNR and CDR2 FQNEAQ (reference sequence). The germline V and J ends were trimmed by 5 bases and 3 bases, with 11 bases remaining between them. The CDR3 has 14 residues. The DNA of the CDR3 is TGTGCCAGCAGCGGCAGAGCCCCCAATCAGCCCCAGCATTTT. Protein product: CASSGRAPNQPQHF.

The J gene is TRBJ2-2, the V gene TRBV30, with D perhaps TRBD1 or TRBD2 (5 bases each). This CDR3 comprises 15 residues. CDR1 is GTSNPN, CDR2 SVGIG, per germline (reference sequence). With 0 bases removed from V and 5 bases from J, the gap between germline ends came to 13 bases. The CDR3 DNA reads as TGTGCCTGGAGTGTACTAGGGGTGTTGACCGGGGAGCTGTTTTTT. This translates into CAWSVLGVLTGELFF.

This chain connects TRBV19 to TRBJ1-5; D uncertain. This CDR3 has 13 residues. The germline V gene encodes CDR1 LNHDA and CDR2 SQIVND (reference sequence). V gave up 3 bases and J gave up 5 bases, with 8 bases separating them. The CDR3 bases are TGTGCCAGTAGTATGCAGGCGGATCAGCCCCAGCATTTT. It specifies CASSMQADQPQHF.

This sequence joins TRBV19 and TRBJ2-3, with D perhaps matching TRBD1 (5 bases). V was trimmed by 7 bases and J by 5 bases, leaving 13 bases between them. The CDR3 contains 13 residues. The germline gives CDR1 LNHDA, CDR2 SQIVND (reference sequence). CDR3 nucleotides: TGTGCCAGTACTACAACAGGTGTAGATACGCAGTATTTT. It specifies CASTTTGVDTQYF. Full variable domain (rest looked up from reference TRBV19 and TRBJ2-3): DGGITQSPKYLFRKEGQNVTLSCEQNLNHDAMYWYRQDPGQGLRLIYYSQIVNDFQKGDIAEGYSVSREKKESFPLTVTSAQKNPTAFYLCASTTTGVDTQYFGPGTRLTVL.

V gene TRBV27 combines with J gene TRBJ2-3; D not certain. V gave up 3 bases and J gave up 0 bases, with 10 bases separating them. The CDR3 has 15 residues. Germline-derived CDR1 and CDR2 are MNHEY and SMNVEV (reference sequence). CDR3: CASSLVLDSTDTQYF. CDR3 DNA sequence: TGTGCCAGCAGTTTGGTGTTGGATAGCACAGATACGCAGTATTTT.

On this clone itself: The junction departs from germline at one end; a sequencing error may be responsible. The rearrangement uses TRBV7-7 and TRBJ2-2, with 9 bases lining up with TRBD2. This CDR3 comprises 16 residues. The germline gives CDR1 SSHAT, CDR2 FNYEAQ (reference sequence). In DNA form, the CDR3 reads TGTGCTAGCACTCCTAGCGGGGCCACCCAGGGCGGGGAGCTGTTTTTT. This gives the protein CASTPSGATQGGELFF.

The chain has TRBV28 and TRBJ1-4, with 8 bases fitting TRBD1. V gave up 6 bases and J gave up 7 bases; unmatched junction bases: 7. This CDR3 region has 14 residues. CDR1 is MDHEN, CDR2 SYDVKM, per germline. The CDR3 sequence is CASRHGQGAEKLFF. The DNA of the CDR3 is TGTGCCAGCAGACACGGACAGGGCGCTGAAAAACTGTTTTTT.

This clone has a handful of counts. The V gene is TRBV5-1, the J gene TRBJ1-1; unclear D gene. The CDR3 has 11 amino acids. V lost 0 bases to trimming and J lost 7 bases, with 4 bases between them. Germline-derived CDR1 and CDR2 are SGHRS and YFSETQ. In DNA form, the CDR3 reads TGCGCCAGCAGCTTGGATGTTGAAGCTTTCTTT. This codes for CASSLDVEAFF. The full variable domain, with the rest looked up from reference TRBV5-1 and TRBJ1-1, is KAGVTQTPRYLIKTRGQQVTLSCSPISGHRSVSWYQQTPGQGLQFLFEYFSETQRNKGNFPGRFSGRQFSNSRSEMNVSTLELGDSALYLCASSLDVEAFFGQGTRLTVV.

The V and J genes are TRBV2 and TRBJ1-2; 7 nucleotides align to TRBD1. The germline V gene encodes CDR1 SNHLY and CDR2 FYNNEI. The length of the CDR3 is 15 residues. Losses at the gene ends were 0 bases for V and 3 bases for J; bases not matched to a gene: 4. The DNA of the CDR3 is TGTGCCAGCAGTGAAGCCCGACAGGGTCACTATGGCTACACCTTC. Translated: CASSEARQGHYGYTF.

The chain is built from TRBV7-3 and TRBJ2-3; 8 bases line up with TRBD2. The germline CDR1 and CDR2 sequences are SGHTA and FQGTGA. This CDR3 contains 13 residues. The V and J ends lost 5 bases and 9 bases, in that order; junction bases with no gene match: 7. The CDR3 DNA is TGTGCCAGCAGCCGGGGGACTAGTGGAACGCAGTATTTT. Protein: CASSRGTSGTQYF. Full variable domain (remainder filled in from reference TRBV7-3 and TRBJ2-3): GAGVSQTPSNKVTEKGKYVELRCDPISGHTALYWYRQSLGQGPEFLIYFQGTGAADDSGLPNDRFFAVRPEGSVSTLKIQRTERGDSAVYLCASSRGTSGTQYFGPGTRLTVL.

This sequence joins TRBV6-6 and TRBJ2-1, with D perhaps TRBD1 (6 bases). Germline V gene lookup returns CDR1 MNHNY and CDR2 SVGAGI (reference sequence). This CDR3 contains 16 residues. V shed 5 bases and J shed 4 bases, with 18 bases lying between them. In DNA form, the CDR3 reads TGTGCCAGCAGTCGCGGGTCAGGGGCTATATACAATGAGCAGTTCTTC. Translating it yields CASSRGSGAIYNEQFF.

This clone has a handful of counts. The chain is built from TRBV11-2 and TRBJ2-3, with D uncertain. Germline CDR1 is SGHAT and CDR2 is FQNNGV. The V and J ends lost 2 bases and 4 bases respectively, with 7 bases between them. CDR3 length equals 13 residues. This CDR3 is CASSLMKADTQYF. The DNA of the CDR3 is TGTGCCAGCAGCTTAATGAAGGCAGATACGCAGTATTTT.

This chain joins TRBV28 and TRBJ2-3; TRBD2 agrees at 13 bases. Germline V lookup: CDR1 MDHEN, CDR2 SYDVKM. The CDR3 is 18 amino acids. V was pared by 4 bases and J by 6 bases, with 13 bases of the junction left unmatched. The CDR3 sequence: CASSSGLAGSLLRDTQYF. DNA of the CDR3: TGTGCCAGCAGTTCGGGACTAGCGGGGAGCTTACTTCGGGATACGCAGTATTTT.